This T cell receptor beta chain was retrieved from a study of cytomegalovirus exposure and HLA in healthy donors. Germline-derived CDR1 and CDR2 are SEHNR and FQNEAQ (reference sequence). Unmatched junction bases numbered 12, after V lost 1 base and J lost 1 base. The length of the CDR3 is 18 residues. 13 Jbeta primers and 60 Vbeta primers were used for the PCR. Measured with immunoSEQ multiplex PCR; TCRdb has only the in-frame clones, and not every one. This sample has 200,000 to 250,000 clones; 82% occur once, and the top ten carry roughly 5%. The genes are TRBV7-9 and TRBJ1-1; 7 nucleotides agree with TRBD1. Input material: PBMCs. This TCR came from a woman aged 40 to 49 in good health and CMV-seropositive. The CDR3 sequence is CASSLDTGARRRNTEAFF. The CDR3 DNA is TGTGCCAGCAGCTTAGATACAGGGGCGCGGCGGCGGAACACTGAAGCTTTCTTT.